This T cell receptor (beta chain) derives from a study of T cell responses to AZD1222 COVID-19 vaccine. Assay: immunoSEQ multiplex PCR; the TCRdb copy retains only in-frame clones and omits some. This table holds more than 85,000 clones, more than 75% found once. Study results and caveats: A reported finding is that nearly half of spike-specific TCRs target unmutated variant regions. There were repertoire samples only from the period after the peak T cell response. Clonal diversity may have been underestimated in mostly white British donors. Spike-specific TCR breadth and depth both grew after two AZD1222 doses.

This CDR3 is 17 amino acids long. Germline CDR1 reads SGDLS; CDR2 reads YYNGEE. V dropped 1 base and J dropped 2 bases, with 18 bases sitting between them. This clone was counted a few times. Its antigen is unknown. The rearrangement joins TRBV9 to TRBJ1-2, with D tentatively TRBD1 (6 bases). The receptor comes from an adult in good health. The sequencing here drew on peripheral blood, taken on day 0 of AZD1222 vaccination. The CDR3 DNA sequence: TGTGCCAGCAGCGTAACGGACAGCCCTACCTTAAACTATGGCTACACCTTC. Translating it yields CASSVTDSPTLNYGYTF.